The following is a TCR beta chain sequence with its context. The sample has other DNA sequences that encode this CDR3 too. The PCR ran on 60 Vbeta and 13 Jbeta primers. Measured with immunoSEQ multiplex PCR; TCRdb has only the in-frame clones, and not every one. The sample yields over 75,000 clones, of which the top ten take up approximately 6%. The germline gives CDR1 LNHNV, CDR2 YYDKDF (reference sequence). V shed 0 bases and J shed 1 base, with 9 bases lying between them. This CDR3 is 15 amino acids long. This entry is derived from a study of cytomegalovirus exposure and HLA in healthy donors. Sequenced sample: PBMCs. This clonotype was sampled from a girl aged 10-17 years in good health and CMV-seropositive. V and J are TRBV15 and TRBJ1-1; D may be TRBD1 (5 bases). CDR3 in DNA: TGTGCCACCAGCAGAGATCACGGGGGGAACACTGAAGCTTTCTTT. Protein: CATSRDHGGNTEAFF.